This TCR beta chain was profiled in a study of shared clonotypes between healthy human individuals (dated by TCRdb to between 2020 and 2021). Regarding the study in general: Three men and two women, aged 18 to 49 years, made up the cohort. To estimate repertoire size and how much clonotypes are shared between individuals, the study performed deep sequencing of blood TCR repertoires from five healthy adults. Per donor, three plates each were used for CD4 naive and CD4 memory, two for CD8 naive, and one for CD8 memory. Different laboratories and diverse techniques were used to prepare libraries and sequence TCR repertoires, to increase sequencing depth and limit assay-specific biases. Per donor, leukapheresis produced somewhere between about 0.85 and 8.9 billion PBMCs. Here is what the overall study found, with its caveats: Pairwise subsampling indicated that sequencing depth was expected to affect the degree of clonotype sharing among donors. Larger estimated clonotype richness was generally found for naive subsets than for memory subsets. Incomplete sequencing was indicated by rarefaction of sorted-subset datasets, despite the large sequencing depth. When a handful of donors were compared, the shared fraction of clonotypes was around 5% for naive CD4, over 3% for naive CD8, 2.3% for memory CD4, and under 0.5% for memory CD8. Compared with non-shared clonotypes, clonotypes shared by all four sorted-subset donors had higher generation probabilities. Because the study included only a small number of donors, the genetic and exposure-history diversity represented was limited. Sampling was limited to blood, and TCR repertoires in tissue likely differ from TCR repertoires in blood.

Using the deep immunoSEQ assay, TCR CDR3 regions were amplified from genomic DNA by multiplex PCR. Genomic DNA extracted from each cell subset was distributed evenly over all wells of several immunoSEQ 96-well plates, and each plate served as one replicate. For sorted subsets, 200 to 250 ng genomic DNA, equal to approximately 30,000 T cell genomes, was loaded into each replicate PCR. The purified libraries were quantified using a Qubit 3.0 fluorometer, sized with a Bioanalyzer 2100, and then quantified again using the KAPA Library Quantification kit. A separate single-read 150-cycle Illumina NextSeq 550 flow cell was used to sequence each immunoSEQ 96-well plate. Per the source publication's procedure: Because the immunoSEQ output held only junctional sequences and lacked quality scores, the filtering could not match the filtering applied to full-length reads. Sequences were annotated with PyIR, a Python wrapper for IgBLAST v1.9, and V/J genes and CDR3 were assigned using IMGT germline references. Reads were filtered out if the reads had weak V/J assignments (E-value above 1e-6), no CDR3, stop codons, out-of-frame junctions, or ambiguous translated residues. V3J clonotypes were defined by identical inferred V gene, J gene, and CDR3 amino acid sequence. The percentage overlap between two repertoires was calculated by dividing the number of shared unique clonotypes by the size of the smaller repertoire. Richness of each repertoire was evaluated using RTK rarefaction, the Chao1 estimator, and Recon v2.1 estimates of unobserved clonotypes. Generation probabilities for all TCRbeta clonotypes obtained by the gDNA method from a handful of donors were computed using OLGA. Not all clones reach the TCRdb copy of this immuneACCESS table, which keeps in-frame sequences only. Checked studies attribute under half of the gap to unresolved V genes and leave the rest unexplained. The DNA was the basis for D and trimming; V, J and clone size are from that table. The table for this sample lists about 1,900,000 clones; around 96% of them were counted only once. Approximately 1% of the sample belongs to the ten largest clones.

CD8 naive samples were CD45RO-negative cells positively selected for CCR7, giving a CD45RA+CCR7+ population that excluded TemRA cells. Healthy HIV-negative adults with no recently reported acute infections or vaccinations were included as donors. Only Caucasian adults living in Nashville, Tennessee, USA were represented among the donors. Blood was obtained by leukapheresis, after which PBMCs were separated by Ficoll-Histopaque density gradient centrifugation and cryopreserved in liquid nitrogen vapor phase. Analytical flow cytometry was used to check the purity and quantity of every magnetically sorted T cell population. Each sorted fraction had its genomic DNA isolated and then quantified by UV absorbance on a Nanodrop 2000c. Of note for this clone: Its cognate antigen has yet to be identified. Per-nucleotide qualities are absent, and no much larger clonotype sits a single base away.

Trimmed from V: 5 bases; trimmed from J: 3 bases; junction bases lacking a gene match: 5. Reading from cysteine to phenylalanine, the CDR3 counts 14 amino acids. This entry keeps only the CDR3 DNA: 42 bases, framed from base 1. The chain joins TRBV23-1 to TRBJ2-7; 9 bases in between match TRBD1. TRBV23-1 is an ORF; its function is uncertain. The sequence was collected from a man aged 18-30 years in good health. The sample was naive CD8+ T cells sorted from blood. The cell subset or site label, as the study defines it: CD45RA+CCR7+. CDR3 region: CASSEGQGGYEQYF. The DNA is TGCGCCAGCAGTGAGGGACAGGGAGGCTACGAGCAGTACTTC.